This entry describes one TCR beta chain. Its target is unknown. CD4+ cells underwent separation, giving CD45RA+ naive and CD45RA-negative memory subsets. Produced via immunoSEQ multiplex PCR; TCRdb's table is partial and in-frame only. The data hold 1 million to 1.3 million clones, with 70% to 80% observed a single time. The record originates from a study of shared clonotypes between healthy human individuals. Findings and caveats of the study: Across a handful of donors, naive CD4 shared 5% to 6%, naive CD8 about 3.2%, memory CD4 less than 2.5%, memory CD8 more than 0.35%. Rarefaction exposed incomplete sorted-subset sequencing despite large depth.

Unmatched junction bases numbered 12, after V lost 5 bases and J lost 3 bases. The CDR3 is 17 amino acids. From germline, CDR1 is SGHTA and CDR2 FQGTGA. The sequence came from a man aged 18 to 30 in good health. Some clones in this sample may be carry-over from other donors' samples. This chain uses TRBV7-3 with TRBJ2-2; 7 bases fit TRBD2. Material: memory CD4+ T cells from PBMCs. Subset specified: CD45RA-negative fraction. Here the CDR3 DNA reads TGTGCCAGCAGCCCCCGGCGGGATCGGGGGGACACCGGGGAGCTGTTTTTT. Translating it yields CASSPRRDRGDTGELFF.